This TCR beta chain appears in the sequencing data of a study of glioma-infiltrating T cells. Using RNA template, CDR3s of TCR alpha and beta were amplified with iRepertoire arm-PCR. Input was roughly 100-450 ng of tissue mRNA or PBMC total RNA. In TCRdb, the multiplex PCR reads were re-called with MiXCR into one record per CDR3 protein. Counted here are roughly 100,000 distinct CDR3 sequences, about 30% occurring once; the ten biggest clones make up approximately 43%. This clonotype was detected ten times or more. Its antigen is not identified. The CDR3 is 10 amino acids. Germline CDR1 and CDR2: DFQATT and SNEGSKA (reference sequence). General study points: Very few CDR3 sequences were shared between tissue and blood. Tissue-blood divergence was below expectation in non-neoplastic patients, above in gliomas.

The sequenced sample was glioma tissue, nonneoplastic brain tissue, or PBMCs (not recorded which). The V and J genes are TRBV20-1 and TRBJ2-3, with D uncertain. This receptor was taken from a human donor with low-grade glioma or glioblastoma, undergoing nonglioma brain surgery, or in good health (not recorded which). CDR3 sequence: CSGVLYTQYF. CDR3 coding DNA: TGCAGCGGCGTTTTGTATACGCAGTATTTT.